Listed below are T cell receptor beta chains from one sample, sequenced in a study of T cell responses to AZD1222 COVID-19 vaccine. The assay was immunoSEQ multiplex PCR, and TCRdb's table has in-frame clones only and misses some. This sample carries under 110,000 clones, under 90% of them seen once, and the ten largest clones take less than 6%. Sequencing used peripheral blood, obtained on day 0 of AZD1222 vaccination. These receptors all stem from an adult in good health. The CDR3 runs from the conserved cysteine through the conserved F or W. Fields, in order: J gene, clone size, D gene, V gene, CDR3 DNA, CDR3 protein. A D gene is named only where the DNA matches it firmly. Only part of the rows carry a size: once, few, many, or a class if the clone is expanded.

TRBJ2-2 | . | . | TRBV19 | TGTGCCAGTAGTAACGGGAGAGGTACCGGGGAGCTGTTTTTT | CASSNGRGTGELFF
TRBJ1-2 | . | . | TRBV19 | TGTGCCAGTAGCTCCGACAGGACCTCGGGGGGCTACACCTTC | CASSSDRTSGGYTF
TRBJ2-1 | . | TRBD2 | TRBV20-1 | TGCAGTGCAAGTCTAGCGGGAGTCTTCTGGGAGCAGTTCTTC | CSASLAGVFWEQFF
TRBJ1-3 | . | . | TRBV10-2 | TGCGCCAGCAGTGCCACCCGCTCTGGAAACACCATATATTTT | CASSATRSGNTIYF
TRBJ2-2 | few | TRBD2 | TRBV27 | TGTGCCAGCAGCGAGTTTGGGCTAGCGGGAGGCACCGGGGAGCTGTTTTTT | CASSEFGLAGGTGELFF
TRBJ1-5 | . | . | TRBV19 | TGTGCCAGTAGGTCCCGGAATCAGCCCCAGCATTTT | CASRSRNQPQHF
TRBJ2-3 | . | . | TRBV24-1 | TGTGCCACCAGTGTTCGGGAGTGGACAGATACGCAGTATTTT | CATSVREWTDTQYF
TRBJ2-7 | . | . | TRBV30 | TGTGCCTGGATGGGCTACGAGCAGTACTTC | CAWMGYEQYF
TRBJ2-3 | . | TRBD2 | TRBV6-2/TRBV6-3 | TGTGCCAGCAGTACCACCCCTAGCGGAATAGACACAGATACGCAGTATTTT | CASSTTPSGIDTDTQYF
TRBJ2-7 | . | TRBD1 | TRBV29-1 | TGCAGCGTTGAAGATGGGACAGGGGCCGAGCAGTACTTC | CSVEDGTGAEQYF
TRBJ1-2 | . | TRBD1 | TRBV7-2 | TGTGCCAGCAGACCTACAGGGGGAAACTATGGCTACACCTTC | CASRPTGGNYGYTF
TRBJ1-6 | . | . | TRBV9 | TGTGCCAGCAGCCCAGGGATCAATTCACCCCTCCACTTT | CASSPGINSPLHF
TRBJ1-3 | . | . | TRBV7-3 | TGTGCCAGCAGCTTAAGTTACGAGGACACCATATATTTT | CASSLSYEDTIYF
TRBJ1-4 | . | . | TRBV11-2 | TGTGCCAGCAGTTCACCGGGACTGCGGAATGAAAAACTGTTTTTT | CASSSPGLRNEKLFF
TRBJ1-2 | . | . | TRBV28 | TGTGCCAGCAGGGGACAAGGGAGCTACACCTTC | CASRGQGSYTF
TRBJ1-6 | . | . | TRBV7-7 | TGTGCTAGCAGCTTAAAAGATAATTCACCCCTCCACTTT | CASSLKDNSPLHF
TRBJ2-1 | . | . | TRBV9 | TGTGCCAGCAGCGTATCGGCTAGCAGCTACAATGAGCAGTTCTTC | CASSVSASSYNEQFF
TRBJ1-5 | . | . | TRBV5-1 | TGCGCCAGCAGCTTGGGGTTCGGTCAGCCCCAGCATTTT | CASSLGFGQPQHF
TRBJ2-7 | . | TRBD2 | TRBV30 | TGTGCCTGGATAAAGAGTAGCGGGAGTTACGAGCAGTACTTC | CAWIKSSGSYEQYF
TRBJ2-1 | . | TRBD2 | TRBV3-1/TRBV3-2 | TGTGCCAGCAGCCAAGCCGGACTAGAGAGTGAGCAGTTCTTC | CASSQAGLESEQFF
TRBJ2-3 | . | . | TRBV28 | TGTGCCAGCAGTACTACCCCCGGGACTAGCACAGATACGCAGTATTTT | CASSTTPGTSTDTQYF
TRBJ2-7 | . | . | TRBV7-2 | TGTGCCAGCAGCTTAGGATTATCCTACGAGCAGTACTTC | CASSLGLSYEQYF
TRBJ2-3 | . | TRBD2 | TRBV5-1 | TGCGCCAGTTGTCCCGGGAGGGCCGGCACAGATACGCAGTATTTT | CASCPGRAGTDTQYF
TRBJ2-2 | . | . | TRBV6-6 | TGTGCCAGCACCGACAGAGTTGCGAACACCGGGGAGCTGTTTTTT | CASTDRVANTGELFF
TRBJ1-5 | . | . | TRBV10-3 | TGTGCCATCAGTGAGAACCCCGATCAGCCCCAGCATTTT | CAISENPDQPQHF
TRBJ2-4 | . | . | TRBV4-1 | TGCGCCAGCAGCCAAGGGGATGCAGGCTACAAAAACATTCAGTACTTC | CASSQGDAGYKNIQYF
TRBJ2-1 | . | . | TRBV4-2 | TGTGCCAGCAGCCAAGATCGGGACCCTAGCCTGAGCTCCTACAATGAGCAGTTCTTC | CASSQDRDPSLSSYNEQFF
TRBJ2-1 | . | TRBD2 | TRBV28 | TGTGCCAGCAGTCAGGGACTAGCGGGGAACAATGAGCAGTTCTTC | CASSQGLAGNNEQFF
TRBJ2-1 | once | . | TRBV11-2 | TGTGCCACGAGGCGGCCCTCCTACAATGAGCAGTTCTTC | CATRRPSYNEQFF
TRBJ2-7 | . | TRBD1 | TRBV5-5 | TGTGCCAGCAGCTTGTATGCAGGGGGCGGTTACGAGCAGTACTTC | CASSLYAGGGYEQYF
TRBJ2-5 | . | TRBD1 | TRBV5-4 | TGTGCCAGCAGCGTACAGGGGAGTTTGGAGACCCAGTACTTC | CASSVQGSLETQYF
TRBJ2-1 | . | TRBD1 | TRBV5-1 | TGCGCCAGCAGGACAGGGGAGCATGAGCAGTTCTTC | CASRTGEHEQFF
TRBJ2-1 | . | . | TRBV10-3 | TGTGCCATCAGTGACAGGTCGGGTGAGCAGTTCTTC | CAISDRSGEQFF
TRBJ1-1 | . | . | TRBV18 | TGTGCCAGCTCACCACGCGACATTAGGGCGAACACTGAAGCTTTCTTT | CASSPRDIRANTEAFF
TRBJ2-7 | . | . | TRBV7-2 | TGTGCCAGCAGGCCGGGACCCTCCTACGAGCAGTACTTC | CASRPGPSYEQYF
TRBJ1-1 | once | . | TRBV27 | TGTGCCAGCAGTTTACAGTTGGGCGGCACTGAAGCTTTCTTT | CASSLQLGGTEAFF
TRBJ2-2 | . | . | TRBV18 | TGTGCCAGCTCAGCAGGGACCGGGGAGCTGTTTTTT | CASSAGTGELFF
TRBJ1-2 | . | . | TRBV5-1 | TGCGCCAGCAGCCCGGACATTAACTATGGCTACACCTTC | CASSPDINYGYTF
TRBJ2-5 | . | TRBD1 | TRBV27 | TGTGCCAGCAGTTTAGACAGGGGTGCAGAGACCCAGTACTTC | CASSLDRGAETQYF
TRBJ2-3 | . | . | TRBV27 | TGTGCCAGCAGTCCTTCCACCGGGGTGCAGTATTTT | CASSPSTGVQYF
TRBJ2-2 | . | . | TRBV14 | TGTGCCAGCAGCCAAGTGTCTCTCACCGGGGAGCTGTTTTTT | CASSQVSLTGELFF
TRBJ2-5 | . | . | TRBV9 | TGTGCCAGCAGCGTAGCTGGCTCTGCCGAGACCCAGTACTTC | CASSVAGSAETQYF
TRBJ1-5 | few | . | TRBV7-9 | TGTGCCAGCAGCTTAGAACGGGGGAGCCTTTATCAGCCCCAGCATTTT | CASSLERGSLYQPQHF
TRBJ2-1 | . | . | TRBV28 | TGTGCCAGCAGTTTGTGGGGGCGTAGGGGTAATAATGAGCAGTTCTTC | CASSLWGRRGNNEQFF
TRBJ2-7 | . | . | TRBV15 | TGTGCCACCAGCAGAGACACACATACCTCCTACGAGCAGTACTTC | CATSRDTHTSYEQYF
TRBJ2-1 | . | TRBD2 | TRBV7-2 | TGTGCCAGCAGCTTAGTGGGACTAGCGGGGGACAATGAGCAGTTCTTC | CASSLVGLAGDNEQFF
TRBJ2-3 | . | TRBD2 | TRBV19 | TGTGCCAGTAGTCTTTCCCGACTAGCGGGAGGAGATACGCAGTATTTT | CASSLSRLAGGDTQYF
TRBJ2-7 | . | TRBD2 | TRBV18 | TGTGCCAGCTCCCAGCCAGGACTAGCGGGAGGCGCCTACGAGCAGTACTTC | CASSQPGLAGGAYEQYF
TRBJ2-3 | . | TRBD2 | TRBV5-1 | TGCGCCAGCAGCTTGGGCCGAGCGGGAGGCCCCCTCTCCACAGATACGCAGTATTTT | CASSLGRAGGPLSTDTQYF
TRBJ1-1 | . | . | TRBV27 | TGTGCCAGCAGTACCTTTAGGAGAGGGGCCAACACTGAAGCTTTCTTT | CASSTFRRGANTEAFF
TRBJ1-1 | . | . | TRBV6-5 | TGTGCCAGCAGTACCCCTCGGGGGTCCACTGAAGCTTTCTTT | CASSTPRGSTEAFF
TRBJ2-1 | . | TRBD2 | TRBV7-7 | TGTGCCAGCAGCCCGAGCGGGAGTTTTTTGGCTGAGCAGTTCTTC | CASSPSGSFLAEQFF
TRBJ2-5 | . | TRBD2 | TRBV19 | TGTGCCAGTTCCCGTAGCGGGAGGGTAGGAGAGACCCAGTACTTC | CASSRSGRVGETQYF
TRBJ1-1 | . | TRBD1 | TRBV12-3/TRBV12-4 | TGTGCCAGCAGGGGACAGTTGAACACTGAAGCTTTCTTT | CASRGQLNTEAFF
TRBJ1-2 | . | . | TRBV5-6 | TGTGCCAGCAGCGTAGGATCTCTATGGACTAACTATGGCTACACCTTC | CASSVGSLWTNYGYTF
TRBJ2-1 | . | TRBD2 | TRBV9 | TGTGCCAGCAGCGTCCCCAGCGGGAGCTCCTACAATGAGCAGTTCTTC | CASSVPSGSSYNEQFF
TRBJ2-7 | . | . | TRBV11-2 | TGTGCCAGCAGCTTGACTAGAGGTGTATCCTACGAGCAGTACTTC | CASSLTRGVSYEQYF
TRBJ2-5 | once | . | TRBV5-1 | TGCGCCAGCAGCTTGGCGCCTGGCACGGAGACCCAGTACTTC | CASSLAPGTETQYF